The T cell receptor beta chain described here comes from a study of T cell responses to AZD1222 COVID-19 vaccine. Details on this clone: Its antigen is currently unknown.

Profiled with immunoSEQ multiplex PCR; TCRdb holds only in-frame clones, not every one. The data show over 150,000 clones, about 88% seen once. Notes on the study in general: Nearly half of spike-specific TCRs reportedly go after variant regions that carry no mutations. After two AZD1222 doses, spike-specific TCR breadth and depth rose versus day 0. Donors were chiefly white British, with a greater number of females, and clonal diversity was perhaps underestimated.

CDR3 length: 15 amino acids. Trimming took 5 bases from V and 1 from J, leaving 15 bases between them. Germline values: CDR1 SEHNR, CDR2 FQNEAQ (reference sequence). The chain employs TRBV7-9 and TRBJ2-7; perhaps TRBD1 as D (6 bases). The TCR was taken from an adult in good health. The starting material was peripheral blood, obtained on day 0 of AZD1222 vaccination. The CDR3 coding sequence is TGTGCCAGCAGCCCCCAGACAGGCTCATCCTACGAGCAGTACTTC. Protein sequence: CASSPQTGSSYEQYF.